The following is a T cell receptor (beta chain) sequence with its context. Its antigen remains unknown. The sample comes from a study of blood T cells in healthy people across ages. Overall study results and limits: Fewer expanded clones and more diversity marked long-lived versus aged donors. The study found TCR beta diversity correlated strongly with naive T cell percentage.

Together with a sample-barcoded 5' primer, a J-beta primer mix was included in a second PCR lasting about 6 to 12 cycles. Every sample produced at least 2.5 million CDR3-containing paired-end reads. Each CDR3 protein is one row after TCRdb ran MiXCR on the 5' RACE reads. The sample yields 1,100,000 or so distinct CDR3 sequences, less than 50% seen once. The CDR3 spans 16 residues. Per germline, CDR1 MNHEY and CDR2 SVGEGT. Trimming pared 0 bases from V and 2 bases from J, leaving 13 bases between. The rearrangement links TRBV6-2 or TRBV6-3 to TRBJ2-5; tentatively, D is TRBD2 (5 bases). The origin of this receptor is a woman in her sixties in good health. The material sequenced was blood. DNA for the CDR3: TGTGCCAGCAGTTACTCATTGAGGGAAGGACAAGAGACCCAGTACTTC. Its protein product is CASSYSLREGQETQYF.